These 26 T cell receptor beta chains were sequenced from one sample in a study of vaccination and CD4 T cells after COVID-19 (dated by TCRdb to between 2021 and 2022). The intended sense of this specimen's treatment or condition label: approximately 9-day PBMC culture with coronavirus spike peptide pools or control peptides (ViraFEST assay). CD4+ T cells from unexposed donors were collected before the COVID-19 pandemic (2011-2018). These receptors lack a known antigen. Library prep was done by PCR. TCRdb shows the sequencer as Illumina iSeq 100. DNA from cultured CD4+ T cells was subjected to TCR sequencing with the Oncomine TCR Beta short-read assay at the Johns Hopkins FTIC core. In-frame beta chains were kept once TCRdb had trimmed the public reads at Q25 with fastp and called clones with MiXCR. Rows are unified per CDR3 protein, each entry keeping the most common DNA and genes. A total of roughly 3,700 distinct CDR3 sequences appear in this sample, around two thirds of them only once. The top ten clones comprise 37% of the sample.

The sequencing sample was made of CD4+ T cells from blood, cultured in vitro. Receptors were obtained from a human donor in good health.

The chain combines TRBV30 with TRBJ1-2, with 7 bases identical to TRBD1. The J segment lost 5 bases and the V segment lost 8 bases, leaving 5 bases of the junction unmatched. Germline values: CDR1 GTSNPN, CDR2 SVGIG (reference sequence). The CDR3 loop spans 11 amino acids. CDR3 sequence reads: CAGARGYGYTF. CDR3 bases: TGTGCCGGGGCCAGGGGGTATGGCTACACCTTC. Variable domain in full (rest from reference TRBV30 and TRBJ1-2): SQTIHQWPATLVQPVGSPLSLECTVEGTSNPNLYWYRQAAGRGLQLLFYSVGIGQISSEVPQNLSASRPQDRQFILSSKKLLLSDSGFYLCAGARGYGYTFGSGTRLTVV.

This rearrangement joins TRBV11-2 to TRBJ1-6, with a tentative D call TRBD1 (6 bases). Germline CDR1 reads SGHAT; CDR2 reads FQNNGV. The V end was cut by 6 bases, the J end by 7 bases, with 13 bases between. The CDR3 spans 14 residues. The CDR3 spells CASSRTGSNSPLHF. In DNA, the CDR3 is TGTGCCAGCAGTCGCACAGGGAGCAATTCACCCCTCCACTTT.

CDR3: CASSLVGRATEAFF. The CDR3 DNA is TGTGCCAGCAGCTTAGTGGGGCGCGCCACTGAAGCTTTCTTT. The V call is TRBV7-2, the J call TRBJ1-1; perhaps TRBD1 as D (5 bases). With 1 base removed from V and 4 bases from J, the gap between germline ends came to 10 bases. Per the germline V gene, CDR1 is SGHTA and CDR2 is FQGNSA. This CDR3 region has 14 residues.

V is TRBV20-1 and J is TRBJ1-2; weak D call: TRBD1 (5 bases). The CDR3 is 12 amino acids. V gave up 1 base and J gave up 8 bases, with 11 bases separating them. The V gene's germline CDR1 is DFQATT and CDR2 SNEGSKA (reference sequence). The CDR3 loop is CSARVLTEGYTF. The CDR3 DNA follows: TGCAGTGCTAGAGTCCTGACAGAAGGCTACACCTTC.

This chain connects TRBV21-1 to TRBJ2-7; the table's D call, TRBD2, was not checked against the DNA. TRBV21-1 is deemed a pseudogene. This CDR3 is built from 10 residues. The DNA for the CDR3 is TGTGCCAGCAGCCCTCCAGATCGGTACTTC. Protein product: CASSPPDRYF.

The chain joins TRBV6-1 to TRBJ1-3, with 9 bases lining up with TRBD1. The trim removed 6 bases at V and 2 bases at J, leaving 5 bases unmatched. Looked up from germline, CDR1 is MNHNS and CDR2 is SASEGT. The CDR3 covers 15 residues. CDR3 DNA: TGTGCCAGCAGACGTACAGGGGGCACTGGAAACACCATATATTTT. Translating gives CASRRTGGTGNTIYF.

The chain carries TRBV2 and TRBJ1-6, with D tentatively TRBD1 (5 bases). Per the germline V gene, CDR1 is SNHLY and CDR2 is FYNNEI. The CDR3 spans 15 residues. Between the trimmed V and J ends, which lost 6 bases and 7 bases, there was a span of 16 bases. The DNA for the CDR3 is TGTGCCAGCAGACCGCCGGGCTGGGGGAATTCACCCCTCCACTTT. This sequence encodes CASRPPGWGNSPLHF.

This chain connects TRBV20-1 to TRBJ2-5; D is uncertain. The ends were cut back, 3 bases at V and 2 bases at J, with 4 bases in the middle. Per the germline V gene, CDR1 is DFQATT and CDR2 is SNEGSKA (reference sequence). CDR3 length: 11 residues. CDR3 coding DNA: TGCAGTGCTAGGTCACAAGAGACCCAGTACTTC. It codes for CSARSQETQYF.

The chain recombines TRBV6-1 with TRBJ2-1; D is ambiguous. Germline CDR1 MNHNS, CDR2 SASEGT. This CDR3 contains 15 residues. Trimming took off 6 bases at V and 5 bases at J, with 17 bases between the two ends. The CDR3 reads CASRASRGGNNEQFF. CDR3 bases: TGTGCCAGCAGGGCCTCCCGAGGTGGGAACAATGAGCAGTTCTTC.

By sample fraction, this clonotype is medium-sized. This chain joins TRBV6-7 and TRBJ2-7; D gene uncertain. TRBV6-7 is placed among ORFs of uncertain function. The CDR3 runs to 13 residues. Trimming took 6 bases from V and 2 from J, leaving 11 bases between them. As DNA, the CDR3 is TGTGCCAGCAGGGCCTCTCCTACCTACGAGCAGTACTTC. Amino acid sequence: CASRASPTYEQYF.

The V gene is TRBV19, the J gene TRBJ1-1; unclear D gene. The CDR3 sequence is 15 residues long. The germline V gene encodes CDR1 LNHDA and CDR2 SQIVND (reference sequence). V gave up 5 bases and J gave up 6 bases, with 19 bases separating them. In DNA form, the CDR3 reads TGTGCCAGTAGTTCTCAGGTGCTGAGGGCCGCTGAAGCTTTCTTT. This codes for CASSSQVLRAAEAFF.

Here the CDR3 reads CSAATTGNTEAFF. The CDR3 DNA follows: TGCAGTGCTGCAACTACAGGGAACACTGAAGCTTTCTTT. V is TRBV20-1 and J is TRBJ1-1, with D possibly TRBD1 on 5 matching bases. The germline CDR1 and CDR2 sequences are DFQATT and SNEGSKA (reference sequence). The CDR3 is 13 amino acids. Trimming took off 5 bases at V and 1 base at J, with 11 bases between the two ends.

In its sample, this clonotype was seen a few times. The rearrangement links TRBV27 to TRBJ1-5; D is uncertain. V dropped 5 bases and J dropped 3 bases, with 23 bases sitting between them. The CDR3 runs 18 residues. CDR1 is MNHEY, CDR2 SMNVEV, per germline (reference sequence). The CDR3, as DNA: TGTGCCAGCAGTGGTAGGGCTTCGGCAGCGAACTTCAATCAGCCCCAGCATTTT. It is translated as CASSGRASAANFNQPQHF.

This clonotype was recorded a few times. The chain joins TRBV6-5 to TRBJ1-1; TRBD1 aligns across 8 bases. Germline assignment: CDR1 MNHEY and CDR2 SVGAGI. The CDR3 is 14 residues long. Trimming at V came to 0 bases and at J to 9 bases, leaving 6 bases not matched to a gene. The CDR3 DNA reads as TGTGCCAGCAGTTACTCACTCGGACAGGGCAAAGCTTTCTTT. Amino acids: CASSYSLGQGKAFF.

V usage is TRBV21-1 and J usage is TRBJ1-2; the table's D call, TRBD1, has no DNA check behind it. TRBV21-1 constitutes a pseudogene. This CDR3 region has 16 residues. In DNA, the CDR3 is TGTGCCAGCAGCAAAAGACAGGGGGGGGGCAACTGTGGCTACACCTTC. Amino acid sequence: CASSKRQGGGNCGYTF.

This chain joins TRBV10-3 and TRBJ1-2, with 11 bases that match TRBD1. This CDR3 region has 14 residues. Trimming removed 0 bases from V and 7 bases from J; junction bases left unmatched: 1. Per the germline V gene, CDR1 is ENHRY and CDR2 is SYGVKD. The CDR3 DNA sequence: TGTGCCATCAGTGAGTCAGGGACAGGGGGTGGCTACACCTTC. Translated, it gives CAISESGTGGGYTF.

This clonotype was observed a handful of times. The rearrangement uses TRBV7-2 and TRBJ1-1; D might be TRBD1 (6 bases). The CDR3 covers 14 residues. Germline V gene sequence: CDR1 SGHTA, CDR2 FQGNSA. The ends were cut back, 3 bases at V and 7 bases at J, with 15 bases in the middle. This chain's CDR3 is CASSLRGFGSEAFF. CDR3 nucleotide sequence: TGTGCCAGCAGCTTGAGGGGGTTTGGCAGTGAAGCTTTCTTT.

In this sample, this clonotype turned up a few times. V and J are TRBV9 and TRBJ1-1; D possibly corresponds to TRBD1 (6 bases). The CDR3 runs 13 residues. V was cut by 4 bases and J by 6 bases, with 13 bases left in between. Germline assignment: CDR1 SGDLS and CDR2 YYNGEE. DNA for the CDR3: TGTGCCAGCAGCCCTCAGGGGAAGGCTGAAGCTTTCTTT. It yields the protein CASSPQGKAEAFF.

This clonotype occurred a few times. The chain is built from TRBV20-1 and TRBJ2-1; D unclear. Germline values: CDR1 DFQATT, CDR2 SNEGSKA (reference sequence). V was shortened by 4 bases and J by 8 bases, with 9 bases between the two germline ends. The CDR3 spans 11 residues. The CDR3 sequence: CSAKVRDEQFF. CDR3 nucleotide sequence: TGCAGTGCTAAAGTCCGGGATGAGCAGTTCTTC.

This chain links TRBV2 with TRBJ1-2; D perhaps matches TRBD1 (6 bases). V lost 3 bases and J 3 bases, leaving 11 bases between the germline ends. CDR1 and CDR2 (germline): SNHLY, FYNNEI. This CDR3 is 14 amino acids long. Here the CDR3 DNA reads TGTGCCAGCAGTGATGGGGGCGAGCACTATGGCTACACCTTC. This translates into CASSDGGEHYGYTF.

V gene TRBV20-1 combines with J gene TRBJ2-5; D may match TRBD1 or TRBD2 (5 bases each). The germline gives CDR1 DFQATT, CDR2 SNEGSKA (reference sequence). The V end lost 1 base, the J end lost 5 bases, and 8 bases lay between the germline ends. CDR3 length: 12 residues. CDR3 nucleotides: TGCAGTGCTAGAGTGAGGGGCGAGACCCAGTACTTC. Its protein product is CSARVRGETQYF.

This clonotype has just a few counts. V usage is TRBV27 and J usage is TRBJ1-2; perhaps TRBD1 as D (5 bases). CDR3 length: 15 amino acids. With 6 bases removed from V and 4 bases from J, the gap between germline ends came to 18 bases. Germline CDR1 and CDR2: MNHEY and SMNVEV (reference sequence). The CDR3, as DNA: TGTGCCAGCAGCCCCCTAGGGACGGAGCCCTATGGCTACACCTTC. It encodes CASSPLGTEPYGYTF.

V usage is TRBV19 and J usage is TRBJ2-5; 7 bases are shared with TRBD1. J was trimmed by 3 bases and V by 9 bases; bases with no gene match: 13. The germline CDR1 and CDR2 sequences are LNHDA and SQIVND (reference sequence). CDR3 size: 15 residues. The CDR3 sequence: CASKLSGTEKETQYF. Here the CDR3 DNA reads TGTGCCAGCAAACTCTCCGGGACAGAGAAAGAGACCCAGTACTTC.

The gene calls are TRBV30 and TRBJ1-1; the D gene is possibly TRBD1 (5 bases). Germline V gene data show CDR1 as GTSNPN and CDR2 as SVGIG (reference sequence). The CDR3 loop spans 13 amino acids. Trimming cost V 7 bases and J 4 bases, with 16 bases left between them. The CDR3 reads CASNLGGTTEAFF. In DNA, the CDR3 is TGTGCCTCGAATCTCGGAGGGACCACTGAAGCTTTCTTT.

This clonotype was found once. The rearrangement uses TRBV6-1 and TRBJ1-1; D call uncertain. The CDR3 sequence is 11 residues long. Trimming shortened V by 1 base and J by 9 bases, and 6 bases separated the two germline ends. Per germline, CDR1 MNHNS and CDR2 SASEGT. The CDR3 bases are TGTGCCAGCAGTGAAGAGTCGCAAGCTTTCTTT. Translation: CASSEESQAFF.

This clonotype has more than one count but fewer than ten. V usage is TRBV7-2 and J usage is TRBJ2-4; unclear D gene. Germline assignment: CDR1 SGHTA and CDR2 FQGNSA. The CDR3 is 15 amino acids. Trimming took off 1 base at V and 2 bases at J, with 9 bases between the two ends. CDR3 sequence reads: CASSLGWRSKNIQYF. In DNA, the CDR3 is TGTGCCAGCAGCTTAGGTTGGAGATCCAAAAACATTCAGTACTTC.